This section outlines one T cell receptor beta chain sequence together with its context. Its specificity is unknown. During its preparation, the TCRbeta library received unique molecular identifiers. MiXCR was run by TCRdb on the PCR reads, yielding one entry per CDR3 protein. The sample lists 450,000 to 600,000 distinct CDR3 sequences, over 9.5% occurring once. This sample was taken from a study of T-cell reconstitution after alpha-beta-depleted transplantation in children. Study outcomes and limitations: Reportedly, only several hundred clones from non-depleted graft cells drove alpha-beta T-cell counts at about two months. Surviving recipient T cells and thymic progenitors accounted for the high day-60 TCRbeta diversity observed in some patients. T-cell numbers and diversity, one year after transplant, stemmed largely from T cells that were newly produced.

V was clipped by 6 bases and J by 4 bases, with 12 bases between them. The CDR3 runs to 13 residues. The sample consisted of PBMCs, taken before TCRalphabeta/CD19-depleted stem cell transplant. The genes are TRBV12-3 or TRBV12-4 and TRBJ1-1; maybe TRBD1 (5 bases). The receptor's source is a child aged 2-15 years with inherited bone marrow failure, due to receive a stem cell transplant. CDR3 sequence: CASSQGSFTEAFF. DNA of the CDR3: TGTGCCAGCAGCCAGGGAAGTTTCACTGAAGCTTTCTTT.